The 26 T cell receptor beta chains given below trace back to one sample, sequenced in a study of shared clonotypes between healthy human individuals. TCRdb keeps only in-frame clones here, not all; method: immunoSEQ multiplex PCR. The data show about 1.5 million clones, 95% to 99% seen once. Sequencing input: naive CD4+ T cells sorted from blood. Subset defined: CD45RA+ positively selected. Every receptor here comes from a young man in good health.

The chain is built from TRBV28 and TRBJ2-1, with TRBD1 identical over 9 bases. The germline V gene has CDR1 MDHEN and CDR2 SYDVKM. This CDR3 is 16 amino acids long. Trimming took 2 bases from V and 1 from J; bases not matched to a gene: 3. The CDR3 coding sequence is TGTGCCAGCAGTTTACCCGGGACAGGGTCCTACAATGAGCAGTTCTTC. The encoded protein is CASSLPGTGSYNEQFF.

The chain links TRBV9 to TRBJ2-1; 10 positions match TRBD2. This CDR3 has 16 residues. From germline, CDR1 is SGDLS and CDR2 YYNGEE. After removal of 0 bases from V and 8 bases from J, the junction contained 8 bases not matched to a gene. Here the CDR3 DNA reads TGTGCCAGCAGCGTAGCCCCTAGCGGGAGTTGGTATGAGCAGTTCTTC. This encodes CASSVAPSGSWYEQFF.

This rearrangement joins TRBV6-6 to TRBJ1-2, with 7 bases identical to TRBD1. This CDR3 comprises 12 residues. The V and J ends lost 5 bases and 4 bases, in that order; junction bases with no gene match: 1. CDR1 and CDR2 from the germline V gene are MNHNY and SVGAGI (reference sequence). CDR3 amino acids: CASSGQVYGYTF. The CDR3 region has the DNA TGTGCCAGCAGTGGACAGGTCTATGGCTACACCTTC.

This chain joins TRBV7-8 and TRBJ1-4, with no clear D. The V end lost 4 bases, the J end lost 7 bases, and 19 bases lay between the germline ends. Germline V gene data show CDR1 as SGHVS and CDR2 as FQNEAQ. This CDR3 has 16 amino acids. In DNA, the CDR3 is TGTGCCAGCAGCTCGACTCGATGGTCACCGGGTGAAAAACTGTTTTTT. It codes for CASSSTRWSPGEKLFF. The full variable domain, its missing parts supplied by reference TRBV7-8 and TRBJ1-4, is GAGVSQSPRYKVAKRGQDVALRCDPISGHVSLFWYQQALGQGPEFLTYFQNEAQLDKSGLPSDRFFAERPEGSVSTLKIQRTQQEDSAVYLCASSSTRWSPGEKLFFGSGTQLSVL.

The chain carries TRBV11-3 and TRBJ2-1, with 8 bases matching TRBD1. Germline V lookup: CDR1 SGHNT, CDR2 YENEEA. The CDR3 sequence is 16 residues long. Losses at the gene ends were 5 bases for V and 9 bases for J; bases not matched to a gene: 15. The chain's CDR3 is CASSPTTGQGAGEQFF. CDR3 bases: TGTGCCAGCAGCCCGACTACCGGGCAGGGGGCAGGTGAGCAGTTCTTC.

The table lists this clone with a count of one. In DNA form, the CDR3 reads TGCGCCAGCAGCGTCGACAGAATAATGGAGACCCAGTACTTC. It specifies CASSVDRIMETQYF. The chain is built from TRBV5-1 and TRBJ2-5; D may be TRBD1 (5 bases). This CDR3 region has 14 residues. Trimming took off 4 bases at V and 5 bases at J, with 15 bases between the two ends. Germline-derived CDR1 and CDR2 are SGHRS and YFSETQ. Complete variable domain (other parts from reference TRBV5-1 and TRBJ2-5): KAGVTQTPRYLIKTRGQQVTLSCSPISGHRSVSWYQQTPGQGLQFLFEYFSETQRNKGNFPGRFSGRQFSNSRSEMNVSTLELGDSALYLCASSVDRIMETQYFGPGTRLLVL.

The CDR3 bases are TGTGCCACTACCACGATGAGCTCCTACAATGAGCAGTTCTTC. Its protein product is CATTTMSSYNEQFF. This chain joins TRBV28 and TRBJ2-1; D gene unclear. Germline V CDR1 and CDR2: MDHEN, SYDVKM. CDR3 length equals 14 residues. Trimming cost V 10 bases and J 0 bases, with 13 bases left between them.

To note about this clone: This CDR3 is also generated by other DNA sequences in the sample. The V gene is TRBV18, the J gene TRBJ2-1, with D unresolved. The length of the CDR3 is 12 residues. Trimming shortened V by 1 base and J by 10 bases, and 8 bases separated the two germline ends. Germline loops: CDR1 KGHSH, CDR2 LQKENI. The CDR3 sequence is CASSPLVGEQFF. The CDR3 nucleotides read TGTGCCAGCTCACCACTGGTTGGGGAGCAGTTCTTC.

The chain links TRBV29-1 to TRBJ2-1, with 7 bases identical to TRBD1. The V and J ends lost 1 base and 10 bases, in that order; junction bases with no gene match: 7. The CDR3 consists of 13 residues. The germline CDR1 and CDR2 sequences are SQVTM and ANQGSEA. The CDR3 here is CSVEVTGKVEQFF. CDR3 DNA: TGCAGCGTTGAAGTGACAGGGAAGGTGGAGCAGTTCTTC.

V usage is TRBV28 and J usage is TRBJ1-1; D is unresolved. Germline V gives CDR1 MDHEN, CDR2 SYDVKM. V was clipped by 9 bases and J by 4 bases, with 15 bases between them. The CDR3 spans 13 residues. For the CDR3, the DNA is TGTGCCAGTGGACCCACCTGGGGCACTGAAGCTTTCTTT. The encoded protein is CASGPTWGTEAFF.

The rearrangement joins TRBV28 to TRBJ2-7; possible D gene TRBD2, 7 bases. V lost 6 bases, J lost 6 bases, and 21 bases lay in between. In germline, CDR1 is MDHEN, CDR2 SYDVKM. CDR3 length: 15 residues. The CDR3 protein is CASRSLGGANVEQYF. The CDR3 region has the DNA TGTGCCAGCAGGTCATTGGGGGGGGCGAATGTCGAGCAGTACTTC.

Here the CDR3 DNA reads TGTGCCAGCAGTCCTTTTTCGGGACAGGGTTACGAGCAGTACTTC. Translation gives CASSPFSGQGYEQYF. The rearrangement links TRBV28 to TRBJ2-7, with 9 bases that match TRBD1. This CDR3 has 15 amino acids. CDR1 MDHEN and CDR2 SYDVKM come from the germline V gene. V shed 5 bases and J 4 bases; nucleotides not matched to a gene: 9.

The chain uses TRBV5-1 and TRBJ1-5, with a weak D call TRBD1 (6 bases). The CDR3 has 13 residues. Deletions cut 5 bases from V and 4 bases from J, with 10 bases between. The germline gives CDR1 SGHRS, CDR2 YFSETQ. CDR3 in amino acids: CASREGGNQPQHF. As DNA, the CDR3 is TGCGCCAGCAGGGAGGGGGGGAATCAGCCCCAGCATTTT.

The chain links TRBV5-6 to TRBJ2-3; D not certain. Trimming removed 0 bases from V and 2 bases from J, with 16 bases in between. Germline lookup yields CDR1 SGHDT and CDR2 YYEEEE. This CDR3 has 17 residues. The CDR3 DNA reads as TGTGCCAGCAGCTTGGCCAATTCCCGACTGTACACAGATACGCAGTATTTT. This sequence encodes CASSLANSRLYTDTQYF.

The rearrangement joins TRBV30 to TRBJ2-7, with D possibly being TRBD2 (6 bases). Germline V CDR1 and CDR2: GTSNPN, SVGIG (reference sequence). There are 13 residues in the CDR3. The V end lost 2 bases, the J end lost 6 bases, and 14 bases lay between the germline ends. The CDR3 DNA reads as TGTGCCTGGAGTCCTAGCGTTAGGGCCGAGCAGTACTTC. As protein: CAWSPSVRAEQYF.

The V gene is TRBV4-1, the J gene TRBJ2-1; 9 bases align to TRBD1. Germline assignment: CDR1 MGHRA and CDR2 YSYEKL. This CDR3 spans 18 amino acids. V dropped 4 bases and J dropped 4; count of bases not matched to a gene: 14. The CDR3 sequence is CASSRGQGIMGPYNEQFF. The CDR3 DNA follows: TGCGCCAGCAGCCGGGGACAGGGAATAATGGGTCCGTACAATGAGCAGTTCTTC.

The chain uses TRBV10-2 and TRBJ2-2, with 8 nucleotides matching TRBD2. V dropped 10 bases and J dropped 4; count of bases not matched to a gene: 5. The CDR3 loop spans 13 amino acids. Per the germline V gene, CDR1 is WSHSY and CDR2 is SAAADI. CDR3 in amino acids: CATTSGFTGELFF. DNA of the CDR3: TGCGCCACCACTAGCGGATTCACCGGGGAGCTGTTTTTT.

The chain combines TRBV5-5 with TRBJ2-3; maybe TRBD1 (5 bases). The CDR3 contains 13 residues. Trimming shortened V by 4 bases and J by 6 bases, and 12 bases separated the two germline ends. Germline V gene data show CDR1 as SGHKS and CDR2 as YYEKEE (reference sequence). The CDR3 nucleotides read TGTGCCAGCAGCCGAGGACACTTGGATACGCAGTATTTT. Protein sequence: CASSRGHLDTQYF.

This chain uses TRBV6-5 with TRBJ1-2; no firm D call. Germline V gene data show CDR1 as MNHEY and CDR2 as SVGAGI. V was pared by 4 bases and J by 4 bases, with 16 bases between. CDR3 length equals 15 residues. The CDR3 DNA reads TGTGCCAGCAGTTCCACGCCTGGGCAGAGCTATGGCTACACCTTC. Encoded protein: CASSSTPGQSYGYTF.

This sequence joins TRBV4-3 and TRBJ2-7, with 9 bases that match TRBD2. V dropped 0 bases and J dropped 0; count of bases not matched to a gene: 15. Germline loops: CDR1 LGHNA, CDR2 YSLEER. The CDR3 runs to 20 residues. This CDR3 is CASSQDRGRWLAGHSYEQYF. The DNA for the CDR3 is TGCGCCAGCAGCCAAGATCGGGGTCGGTGGCTAGCGGGGCACTCCTACGAGCAGTACTTC.

Here the CDR3 reads CASSTQRVTGELFF. Here the CDR3 DNA reads TGTGCCAGTAGTACCCAGCGAGTCACCGGGGAGCTGTTTTTT. The V gene is TRBV19, the J gene TRBJ2-2; D uncertain. The CDR3 runs to 14 residues. Germline V gene lookup returns CDR1 LNHDA and CDR2 SQIVND (reference sequence). V was shortened by 4 bases and J by 4 bases, with 10 bases between the two germline ends.

This clone appeared a single time. Other DNA sequences in the sample encode the same CDR3. The chain is built from TRBV6-1 and TRBJ2-2, with a weak D call TRBD2 (5 bases). The CDR3 totals 14 residues. V dropped 6 bases and J dropped 0 bases, with 8 bases sitting between them. Per germline, CDR1 MNHNS and CDR2 SASEGT. The CDR3 coding sequence is TGTGCCAGCAGCCGGACTGCGAACACCGGGGAGCTGTTTTTT. Amino acids: CASSRTANTGELFF.

The rearrangement joins TRBV25-1 to TRBJ1-2; 9 bases are a match to TRBD1. With 3 bases clipped from V and 8 bases from J, the junction kept 10 bases outside the gene matches. Per the germline V gene, CDR1 is MGHDK and CDR2 is SYGVNS. The CDR3 contains 15 residues. In nucleotides, the CDR3 is TGTGCCAGCAGTGATCTCTCGACAGGGGGGGTAGGCTACACCTTC. Its translation is CASSDLSTGGVGYTF.

DNA of the CDR3: TGCAGCGTCAACGGGGACCGGAACACTGAAGCTTTCTTT. This codes for CSVNGDRNTEAFF. The chain combines TRBV29-1 with TRBJ1-1, with D possibly being TRBD1 (5 bases). V lost 6 bases and J lost 1, with 12 bases in between. Per germline, CDR1 SQVTM and CDR2 ANQGSEA. The CDR3 has 13 amino acids.

This sequence joins TRBV14 and TRBJ1-1; 8 bases are shared with TRBD1. The CDR3 spans 14 residues. Germline V CDR1 and CDR2: SGHDN, FVKESK. Trimming removed 4 bases from V and 8 bases from J; junction bases left unmatched: 9. The CDR3 spells CASSLRGRLGEAFF. CDR3 bases: TGTGCCAGCAGCCTCAGGGGGCGCCTGGGGGAAGCTTTCTTT.

This clone was seen only once. The chain employs TRBV18 and TRBJ2-5, with D unclear. The CDR3 contains 13 residues. Trimming took 3 bases from V and 5 from J, leaving 10 bases between them. Germline lookup yields CDR1 KGHSH and CDR2 LQKENI. The CDR3 here is CASSPIGRETQYF. CDR3 DNA: TGTGCCAGCTCACCGATAGGGCGTGAGACCCAGTACTTC.